The entry below gives a single T cell receptor (beta chain) sequence along with its context. What it recognizes is unknown. The table came from immunoSEQ multiplex PCR; TCRdb's copy has only in-frame clones and leaves some out. This table holds around 46,000 clones, 65% to 90% found once. The data derive from a study of radiation and T cells in renal cell carcinoma. Study overall: Nephrectomy followed 15 Gy stereotactic body radiation by 4 weeks.

The time point was: baseline pretreatment blood. Described treatment: 15 Gy SBRT to primary tumor, nephrectomy 4 weeks later. Serial blood draws occurred at baseline and 2 and 4 weeks post-SBRT. This renal cell carcinoma was of the clear cell type. Overall study results and limits: In blood, top tumor clones expanded by 2 weeks, shrinking by 4.

The V gene's germline CDR1 is SGHNT and CDR2 YYREEE (reference sequence). The CDR3 is 16 amino acids. Unmatched junction bases numbered 12, after V lost 4 bases and J lost 3 bases. The TCR originated in a woman in her seventies with renal cell carcinoma. The genes are TRBV5-4 and TRBJ2-7, with TRBD1 matching over 8 bases. The sequenced sample was blood, obtained from a patient whose treatment included radiotherapy and nephrectomy. CDR3 sequence reads: CASSTPGTGLVYEQYF. The CDR3 DNA reads as TGTGCCAGCAGCACCCCCGGGACAGGACTGGTCTACGAGCAGTACTTC.